This T cell receptor (beta chain) was retrieved from a study of spatial heterogeneity in lung cancer. The CDR3 runs 12 residues. Trimming cost V 3 bases and J 3 bases, with 6 bases left between them. Germline CDR1 reads ENHRY; CDR2 reads SYGVKD. Time point noted: sample taken at primary tumor resection. Unsorted whole RNA of tumor, nontumor lung or frozen PBMC was sequenced. The donors comprised 70 to 85 untreated early-stage non-small cell lung cancer patients. TCRdb re-analysed the 5' RACE reads in MiXCR, keeping a single row per CDR3 protein. Of approximately 90,000 distinct CDR3 sequences in the sample, about 9.4% are singletons; the top ten hold less than 9%. The sample holds a few counts of this clonotype.

The sequence came from a male donor with early-stage non-small cell lung cancer. The V gene is TRBV10-3, the J gene TRBJ2-7; maybe TRBD1 (5 bases). The sample here was PBMCs, taken at surgery. The CDR3 loop is CAISDTGYEQYF. The DNA for the CDR3 is TGTGCCATCAGTGACACAGGCTACGAGCAGTACTTC.